The clone carrying this T cell receptor beta chain was picked up many times. Antigen: not known. Germline V gene data show CDR1 as SNHLY and CDR2 as FYNNEI. The ends were cut back, 6 bases at V and 0 bases at J, with 12 bases in the middle. The CDR3 totals 15 residues. This sample stems from a study of T cells in Graves' hyperthyroidism and ophthalmopathy. Study results and caveats: Blood also contained most expanded thyroid clonotypes above 0.001.

What was amplified from RNA transcripts were TCR beta CDR3 regions. TCR CDR3 underwent first-round RT-PCR with the HTBI primer set. From the multiplex PCR reads, TCRdb called clonotypes with MiXCR, one entry per CDR3 protein. The table lists about 200,000 distinct CDR3 sequences, around 17% of them singletons. Extraction of PBMCs used around 9.6 ml of fresh peripheral blood. Sequencing was carried out using blood. The J gene is TRBJ1-3, the V gene TRBV2; D might be TRBD1 (6 bases). This clonotype originated in a man in his forties with Graves' hyperthyroidism. The CDR3 sequence: CASSPTGLSGNTIYF. In nucleotides, the CDR3 is TGTGCCAGCAGCCCGACAGGCCTCTCTGGAAACACCATATATTTT.